A single T cell receptor beta chain is shown here with its context. Participants spanned ages about 18 to 100 years and resided in roughly 22 US areas. All recovered Cohort 3 donors got two negative PCRs, got clearance, or saw symptom resolution. This sample is drawn from a study of blood T cell repertoires in COVID-19. This CDR3 has 16 amino acids. V gave up 3 bases and J gave up 0 bases, with 11 bases separating them. The germline CDR1 and CDR2 sequences are SGHTA and FQGTGA. Measured with immunoSEQ multiplex PCR; TCRdb has only the in-frame clones, and not every one. There are around 170,000 clones in the sample; under 90% occur only once, and 12% lies in the top ten.

V gene TRBV7-3 combines with J gene TRBJ2-2, with a possible D match to TRBD2 (7 bases). Specimen: PBMCs or T cells enriched from blood (not recorded which). This TCR was recovered from a man in his forties or fifties who had recovered from COVID-19. CDR3 DNA sequence: TGTGCCAGCAGCTTGGGGGGGCTCTCGAACACCGGGGAGCTGTTTTTT. It translates to CASSLGGLSNTGELFF.